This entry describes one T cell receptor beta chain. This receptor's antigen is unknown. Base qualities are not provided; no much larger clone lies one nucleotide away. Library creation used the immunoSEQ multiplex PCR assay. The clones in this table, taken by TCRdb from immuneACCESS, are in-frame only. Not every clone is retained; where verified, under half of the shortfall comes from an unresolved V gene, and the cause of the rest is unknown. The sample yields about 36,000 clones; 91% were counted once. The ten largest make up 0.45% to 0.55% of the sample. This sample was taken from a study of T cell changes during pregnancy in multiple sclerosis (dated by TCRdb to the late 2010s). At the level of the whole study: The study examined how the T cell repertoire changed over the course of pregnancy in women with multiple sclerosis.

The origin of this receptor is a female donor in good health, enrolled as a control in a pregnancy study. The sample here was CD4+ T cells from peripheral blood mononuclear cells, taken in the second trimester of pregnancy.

The DNA sequence is given as TGTGCCAGCAGGGAGGGGTTTCGAGGTGAAAAACTGTTTTTT. This translates into CASREGFRGEKLFF. The chain joins TRBV6-1 to TRBJ1-4, and possibly TRBD1, on 5 matching bases. In the germline V gene, CDR1 corresponds to MNHNS and CDR2 to SASEGT. V is pared back by 6 bases and J by 7 bases, with 15 bases lying between the germline termini. The cysteine opens and the phenylalanine closes a CDR3 of 14 amino acids. This entry keeps only the CDR3 DNA: 42 bases, framed from base 1.